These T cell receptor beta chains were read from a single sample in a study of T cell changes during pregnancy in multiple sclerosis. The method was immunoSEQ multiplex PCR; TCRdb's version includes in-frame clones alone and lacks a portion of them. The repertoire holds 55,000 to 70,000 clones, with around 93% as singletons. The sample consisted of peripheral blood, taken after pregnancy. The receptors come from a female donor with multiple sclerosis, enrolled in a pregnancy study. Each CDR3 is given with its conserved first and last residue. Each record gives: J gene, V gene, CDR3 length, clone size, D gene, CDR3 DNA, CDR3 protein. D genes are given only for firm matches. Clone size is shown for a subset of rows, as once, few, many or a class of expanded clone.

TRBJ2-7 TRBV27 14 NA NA TGTGCCAGCAGTCCCCTTGACATTTCCTACGAGCAGTACTTC CASSPLDISYEQYF
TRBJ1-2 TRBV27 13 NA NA TGTGCCAGCAGTCCCGGGGGGCTGGGTGGCTACACCTTC CASSPGGLGGYTF
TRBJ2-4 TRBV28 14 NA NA TGTGCCAGCAGTTTTGTGGGCCCCAAAAACATTCAGTACTTC CASSFVGPKNIQYF
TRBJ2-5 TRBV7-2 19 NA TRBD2 TGTGCCAGCAGCTTAGTCCGATCCCCGACTAGCGGGAGTGTGGAGACCCAGTACTTC CASSLVRSPTSGSVETQYF
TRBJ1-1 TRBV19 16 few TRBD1 TGTGCCAGTAGCCCCTCACCGGGACAGGGGGCAACTGAAGCTTTCTTT CASSPSPGQGATEAFF
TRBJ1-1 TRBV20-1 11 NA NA TGCAGTGCCCGAGGGGGAACTGAAGCTTTCTTT CSARGGTEAFF
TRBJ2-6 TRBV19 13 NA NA TGTGCCTCCAGGATCTCTGGGGCCAACGTCCTGACTTTC CASRISGANVLTF
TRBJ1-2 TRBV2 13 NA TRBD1 TGTGCCAGCAGGGATACAGGGGGAAAAGGCTACACCTTC CASRDTGGKGYTF
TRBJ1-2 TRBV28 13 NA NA TGTGCCAGCAGTTTAAATGTGGGGCGCGGCTACACCTTC CASSLNVGRGYTF
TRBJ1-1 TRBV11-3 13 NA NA TGTGCCAGCAGCTTAGATCCAGTCACTGAAGCTTTCTTT CASSLDPVTEAFF
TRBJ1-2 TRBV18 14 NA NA TGTGCCAGCTCACACCAGGAACAGGCCAGTGGCTACACCTTC CASSHQEQASGYTF
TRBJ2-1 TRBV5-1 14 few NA TGCGCCAGCAGCTTAGGCGGCCCCCGGGATGAGCAGTTCTTC CASSLGGPRDEQFF
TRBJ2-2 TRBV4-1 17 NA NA TGCGCCAGCAGCCAAGATTTAGACAGCGCGAACACCGGGGAGCTGTTTTTT CASSQDLDSANTGELFF
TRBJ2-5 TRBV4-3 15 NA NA TGCGCCAGCAGCCAAGATTGGGCTAGCTCCAAGACCCAGTACTTC CASSQDWASSKTQYF
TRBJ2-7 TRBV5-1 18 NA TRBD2 TGCGCCAACAATTATTCTGGGACTAGCGGACCCGGGAGCTACGAGCAGTACTTC CANNYSGTSGPGSYEQYF
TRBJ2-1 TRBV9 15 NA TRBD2 TGTGCCAGCTCCGCCGGGACTAGCTCCTACAATGAGCAGTTCTTC CASSAGTSSYNEQFF
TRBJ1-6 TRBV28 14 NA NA TGTGCCAGCAGTTTTGTAGGGGTTGGTTCACCCCTCCACTTT CASSFVGVGSPLHF
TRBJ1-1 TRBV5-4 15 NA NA TGTGCCAGCAGCTTGGATGGGGGGAGGGGTACTGAAGCTTTCTTT CASSLDGGRGTEAFF
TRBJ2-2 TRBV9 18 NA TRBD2 TGTGCCAGCAGCGTCCATTCCTACCGGGAGGGCCGCTCCGGGGAGCTGTTTTTT CASSVHSYREGRSGELFF
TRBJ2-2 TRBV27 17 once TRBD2 TGTGCCAGCAGCATCAGACTAGCGGGAGTAAACACCGGGGAGCTGTTTTTT CASSIRLAGVNTGELFF
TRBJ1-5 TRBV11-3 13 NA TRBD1 TGTGCCAGCAGCTCGGACAGGGGTCAGCCCCAGCATTTT CASSSDRGQPQHF
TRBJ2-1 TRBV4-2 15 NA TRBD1 TGTGCCAGCAGCCAAGGACAGGGGGCCTACAATGAGCAGTTCTTC CASSQGQGAYNEQFF
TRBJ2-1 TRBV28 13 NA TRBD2 TGTGCCAGCAGTCTCGGGACTAGTAATGAGCAGTTCTTC CASSLGTSNEQFF
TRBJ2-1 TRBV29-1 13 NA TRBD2 TGCAGCGTTGTAGGCGGGAGTCTTAGTGAGCAGTTCTTC CSVVGGSLSEQFF
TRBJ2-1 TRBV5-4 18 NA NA TGTGCCAGCAGCCCGGGGGGTTCGGGACACGCGGTGGGGAATGAGCAGTTCTTC CASSPGGSGHAVGNEQFF
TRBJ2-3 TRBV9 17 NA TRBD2 TGTGCCAGCAGCGGCCTGACGGGGACTAGGAGCACAGATACGCAGTATTTT CASSGLTGTRSTDTQYF
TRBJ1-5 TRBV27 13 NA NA TGTGCCAGCTTTCGGGGGTCCCGCCAGCCCCAGCATTTT CASFRGSRQPQHF
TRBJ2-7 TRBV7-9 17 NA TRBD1 TGTGCCAGCAGCTTAGGGCCGGGACAGGGGGCTTCCTACGAGCAGTACTTC CASSLGPGQGASYEQYF